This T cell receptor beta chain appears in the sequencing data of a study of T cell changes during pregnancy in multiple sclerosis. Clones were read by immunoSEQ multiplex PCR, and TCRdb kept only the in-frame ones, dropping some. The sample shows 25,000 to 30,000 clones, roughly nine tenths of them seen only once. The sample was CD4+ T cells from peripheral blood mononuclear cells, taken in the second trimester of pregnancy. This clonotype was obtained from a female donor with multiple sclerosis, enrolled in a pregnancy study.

In DNA, the CDR3 is TGTGCCAGCAGCTTAGACTATTCCGAGACCCAGTACTTC. Protein sequence: CASSLDYSETQYF. The rearrangement links TRBV7-3 to TRBJ2-5; D might be TRBD2 (5 bases). The V and J ends lost 2 bases and 5 bases respectively, with 9 bases between them. The germline gives CDR1 SGHTA, CDR2 FQGTGA. This CDR3 is 13 amino acids long.